This TCR beta chain was identified during a study of Ad26.COV2.S vaccination and SARS-CoV-2 variants. General study findings and limits: Substantial breadth was reportedly displayed by spike-specific CD8+ and CD4+ T cell responses after vaccination.

Described treatment: roughly 20 received Ad26.COV2.S at low or high dose, single or two shots; several received placebo; per-sample allocation not given. Specimens were obtained on day 63 following the first vaccine or placebo injection. Ad26.COV2.S expressed prefusion-stabilized spike from the original Wuhan strain. In regard to this clone: The antigen is unknown.

The data were produced by immunoSEQ multiplex PCR, yet TCRdb's version contains in-frame clones alone and is incomplete. The table lists 300,000 to 400,000 clones, approximately 86% of them singletons. Germline CDR1 is SGHNT and CDR2 is YYREEE (reference sequence). This CDR3 has 13 amino acids. Trimming left V 4 bases short and J 4 bases short, with 12 bases between. This clonotype was sampled from a person aged 18-65 years who received the Ad26.COV2.S COVID-19 vaccine or a placebo. This sequence joins TRBV5-4 and TRBJ2-7; D assignment may be TRBD1 or TRBD2 (5 bases each). Sequencing used peripheral blood, obtained in a trial of Ad26.COV2.S vaccine versus placebo. The CDR3 region is CASSPGRLYEQYF. The CDR3 nucleotides read TGTGCCAGCAGCCCGGGACGGTTATACGAGCAGTACTTC.